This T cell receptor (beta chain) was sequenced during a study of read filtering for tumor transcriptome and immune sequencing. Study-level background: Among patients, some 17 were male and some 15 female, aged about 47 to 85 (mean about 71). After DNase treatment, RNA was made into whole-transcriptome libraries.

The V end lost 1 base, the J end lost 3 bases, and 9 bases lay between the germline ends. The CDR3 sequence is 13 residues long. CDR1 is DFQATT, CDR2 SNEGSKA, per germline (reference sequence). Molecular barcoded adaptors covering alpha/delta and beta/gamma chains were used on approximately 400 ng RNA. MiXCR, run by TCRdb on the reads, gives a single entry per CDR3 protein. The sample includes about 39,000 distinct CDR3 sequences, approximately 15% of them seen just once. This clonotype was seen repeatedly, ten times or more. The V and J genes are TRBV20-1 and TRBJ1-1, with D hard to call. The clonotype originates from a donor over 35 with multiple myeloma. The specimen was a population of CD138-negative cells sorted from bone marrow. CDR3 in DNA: TGCAGTGCTAGAGTAGAGTTAGACACTGAAGCTTTCTTT. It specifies CSARVELDTEAFF.